A selection of T cell receptor beta chains follows, all from one sample in a study of PD-L1 blockade in urothelial cancer. Measured with immunoSEQ multiplex PCR; TCRdb has only the in-frame clones, and not every one. The sample yields roughly 56,000 clones, about four fifths seen once. The input for sequencing was PBMCs, taken around atezolizumab (anti-PD-L1) treatment. Every receptor here comes from an older man with urothelial cancer. The CDR3 runs from the conserved cysteine through the conserved F or W. The D gene is left open where the match is weak.

d_gene: .; v_gene: TRBV19; len: 12; j_gene: TRBJ1-3; CDR3aa: CASSMAGNTIYF
d_gene: .; v_gene: TRBV5-4; len: 13; j_gene: TRBJ2-3; CDR3aa: CASRDPQADTQYF
d_gene: .; v_gene: TRBV6-6; len: 14; j_gene: TRBJ2-5; CDR3aa: CASSYGTQQETQYF
d_gene: TRBD2; v_gene: TRBV27; len: 17; j_gene: TRBJ2-1; CDR3aa: CASSLGLAGGPGNEQFF
d_gene: TRBD1; v_gene: TRBV2; len: 14; j_gene: TRBJ2-7; CDR3aa: CASSPRTGPYEQYF
d_gene: TRBD2; v_gene: TRBV6-5; len: 16; j_gene: TRBJ2-7; CDR3aa: CASSSILLAGGEEQYF
d_gene: TRBD2; v_gene: TRBV7-9; len: 16; j_gene: TRBJ2-3; CDR3aa: CASSSPRGLATDTQYF
d_gene: .; v_gene: TRBV15; len: 14; j_gene: TRBJ1-1; CDR3aa: CATSRSGGRTEAFF
d_gene: .; v_gene: TRBV5-4; len: 13; j_gene: TRBJ1-5; CDR3aa: CASSLDSNQPQHF
d_gene: TRBD2; v_gene: TRBV6-6; len: 14; j_gene: TRBJ2-3; CDR3aa: CASRASGKKDTQYF
d_gene: .; v_gene: TRBV5-4; len: 14; j_gene: TRBJ1-4; CDR3aa: CASSVQGNNEKLFF
d_gene: .; v_gene: TRBV13; len: 15; j_gene: TRBJ2-1; CDR3aa: CASSPLGSSYNEQFF
d_gene: .; v_gene: TRBV19; len: 15; j_gene: TRBJ1-5; CDR3aa: CATRQGRGSNQPQHF
d_gene: .; v_gene: TRBV6-5; len: 15; j_gene: TRBJ2-7; CDR3aa: CASSYSLGRTYEQYF
d_gene: TRBD1; v_gene: TRBV19; len: 13; j_gene: TRBJ1-2; CDR3aa: CASRIEQGDGYTF
d_gene: TRBD1; v_gene: TRBV5-1; len: 15; j_gene: TRBJ2-3; CDR3aa: CASSLDRGRTDTQYF
d_gene: TRBD1; v_gene: TRBV5-1; len: 14; j_gene: TRBJ1-2; CDR3aa: CASSLPGTDYGYTF
d_gene: .; v_gene: TRBV2; len: 12; j_gene: TRBJ2-7; CDR3aa: CASSEFSYEQYF
d_gene: TRBD1; v_gene: TRBV7-7; len: 14; j_gene: TRBJ2-7; CDR3aa: CASSLGPTGGEQYF
d_gene: .; v_gene: TRBV14; len: 14; j_gene: TRBJ2-7; CDR3aa: CASSQDGHPYEQYF
d_gene: .; v_gene: TRBV13; len: 15; j_gene: TRBJ1-4; CDR3aa: CASSLDGDPNEKLFF
d_gene: TRBD1; v_gene: TRBV29-1; len: 11; j_gene: TRBJ1-2; CDR3aa: CSVTSGGGYTF
d_gene: TRBD2; v_gene: TRBV7-9; len: 14; j_gene: TRBJ2-1; CDR3aa: CASSLGLAEREQFF
d_gene: .; v_gene: TRBV5-4; len: 16; j_gene: TRBJ1-3; CDR3aa: CASSLDGGRSGNTIYF
d_gene: .; v_gene: TRBV7-9; len: 13; j_gene: TRBJ2-7; CDR3aa: CASSLALGPEQYF
d_gene: TRBD2; v_gene: TRBV6-1; len: 13; j_gene: TRBJ2-2; CDR3aa: CASGEGNTGELFF
d_gene: TRBD1; v_gene: TRBV4-1; len: 13; j_gene: TRBJ1-2; CDR3aa: CASSHWTGDGYTF
d_gene: TRBD2; v_gene: TRBV19; len: 16; j_gene: TRBJ2-3; CDR3aa: CASSIWGTSGTDTQYF
d_gene: .; v_gene: TRBV6-5; len: 10; j_gene: TRBJ1-2; CDR3aa: CASRNGGYTF
d_gene: TRBD1; v_gene: TRBV4-1; len: 19; j_gene: TRBJ1-1; CDR3aa: CASSQDGEGSRGRNTEAFF
d_gene: .; v_gene: TRBV15; len: 15; j_gene: TRBJ1-3; CDR3aa: CATSISDSSGNTIYF
d_gene: .; v_gene: TRBV28; len: 12; j_gene: TRBJ1-1; CDR3aa: CASSLSYGRTFF
d_gene: TRBD1; v_gene: TRBV6-6; len: 15; j_gene: TRBJ1-5; CDR3aa: CASRSYDRGNQPQHF
d_gene: .; v_gene: TRBV11-2; len: 13; j_gene: TRBJ1-1; CDR3aa: CASSLTGDTEAFF
d_gene: TRBD2; v_gene: TRBV9; len: 14; j_gene: TRBJ2-1; CDR3aa: CASSVTSGSNEQFF
d_gene: .; v_gene: TRBV11-2; len: 14; j_gene: TRBJ2-1; CDR3aa: CASSLVRGYNEQFF
d_gene: .; v_gene: TRBV5-1; len: 16; j_gene: TRBJ2-3; CDR3aa: CASSHEGQGGTDTQYF
d_gene: .; v_gene: TRBV6-1; len: 12; j_gene: TRBJ1-5; CDR3aa: CASSRTGWPQHF
d_gene: .; v_gene: TRBV21-1; len: 15; j_gene: TRBJ1-5; CDR3aa: CASSKGPGWYKPQHF
d_gene: TRBD1; v_gene: TRBV27; len: 15; j_gene: TRBJ1-1; CDR3aa: CASSGPDRAVGVAFF
d_gene: TRBD1; v_gene: TRBV27; len: 15; j_gene: TRBJ2-5; CDR3aa: CASSRPGQPQETQYF
d_gene: .; v_gene: TRBV21-1; len: 19; j_gene: TRBJ2-2; CDR3aa: CASSHTPGLAGRRAGELFF
d_gene: TRBD2; v_gene: TRBV29-1; len: 16; j_gene: TRBJ2-5; CDR3aa: CSVDGTSGRAEETQYF
d_gene: .; v_gene: TRBV12-5; len: 17; j_gene: TRBJ2-3; CDR3aa: CASAQMLPRETTDTQYF
d_gene: TRBD2; v_gene: TRBV6-1; len: 13; j_gene: TRBJ2-1; CDR3aa: CASRIAGYNEQFF
d_gene: TRBD2; v_gene: TRBV4-1; len: 17; j_gene: TRBJ2-5; CDR3aa: CASSQEATSGKKETQYF
d_gene: .; v_gene: TRBV23-1; len: 12; j_gene: TRBJ2-5; CDR3aa: CASSQTGRTQYF
d_gene: .; v_gene: TRBV28; len: 15; j_gene: TRBJ2-7; CDR3aa: CASGRPGLLLYEQYF
d_gene: .; v_gene: TRBV30; len: 13; j_gene: TRBJ1-5; CDR3aa: CAWSGGEAQPQHF
d_gene: .; v_gene: TRBV2; len: 12; j_gene: TRBJ1-1; CDR3aa: CASSGGGTEAFF
d_gene: .; v_gene: TRBV5-1; len: 15; j_gene: TRBJ2-1; CDR3aa: CASSRDTSSYNEQFF
d_gene: TRBD1; v_gene: TRBV7-9; len: 14; j_gene: TRBJ1-4; CDR3aa: CASSFRRGTEKLFF
d_gene: .; v_gene: TRBV7-8; len: 19; j_gene: TRBJ2-7; CDR3aa: CASSSLSREPGLLIYEQYF
d_gene: .; v_gene: TRBV28; len: 12; j_gene: TRBJ1-5; CDR3aa: CASSSTGQPQHF